This T cell receptor (beta chain) was obtained from a study of blood T cell repertoires in COVID-19. Across the whole study: Sources were T cells, B-cell-depleted T cells, or PBMCs; the material itself was cDNA or gDNA.

V was shortened by 4 bases and J by 0 bases, with 4 bases between the two germline ends. Germline V gene data show CDR1 as MNHEY and CDR2 as SVGAGI. There are 13 residues in the CDR3. Authors' data handling: From reference gene primer amplification, estimates of nucleated cell counts were derived. TCRdb's table, derived via immunoSEQ multiplex PCR, lists solely in-frame clones and lacks some. For V, J and clone size, that table is used; D and trimming come from the DNA. The top ten clones hold approximately 9% of a sample with 200,000 to 250,000 clones, 81% of them seen once. Participant reports of clinical history set cohort assignment.

The specimen was PBMCs or T cells enriched from blood (not recorded which). The clonotype was recovered from a woman between 45 and 65 years old with acute COVID-19. The chain employs TRBV6-5 and TRBJ1-5; D not certain. CDR3 protein: CASSLNSNQPQHF. The CDR3 DNA sequence: TGTGCCAGCAGTTTAAATAGCAATCAGCCCCAGCATTTT.